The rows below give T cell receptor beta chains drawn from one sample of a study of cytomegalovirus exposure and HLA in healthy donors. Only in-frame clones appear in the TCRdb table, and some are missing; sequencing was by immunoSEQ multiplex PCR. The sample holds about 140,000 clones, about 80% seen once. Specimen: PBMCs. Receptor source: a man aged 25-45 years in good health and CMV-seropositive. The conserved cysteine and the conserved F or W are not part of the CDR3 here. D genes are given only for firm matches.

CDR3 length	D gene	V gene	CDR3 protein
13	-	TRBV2	ASRGRKLAKNIQY
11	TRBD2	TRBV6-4	ASSGGGRDTQY
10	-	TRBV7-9	ASSRGADTQY
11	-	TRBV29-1	SVKTVMNTEAF
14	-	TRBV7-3	ASSRDEGGNTGELF
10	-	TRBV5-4	ASSSEGTEAF
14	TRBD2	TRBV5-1	ASSQGTSTHSDTQY
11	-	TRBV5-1	ASSLQGRETQY
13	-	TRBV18	ASSPVVLRGQPQH
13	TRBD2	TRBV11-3	ASSPSSGSSGELF
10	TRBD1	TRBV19	ASRTGHNEAF
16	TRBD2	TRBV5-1	ASRTGLGGMRGSNEQF
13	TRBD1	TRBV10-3	AITQGDRPNEKLF
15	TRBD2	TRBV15	ATSRTSGGSSYNEQF
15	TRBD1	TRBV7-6	ASSLGQGDRVTDTQY
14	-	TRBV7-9	ASSLEGSGLRDTQY
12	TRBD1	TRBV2	ASSEQGARTEAF
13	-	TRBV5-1	ASSSTSDRSTKQY
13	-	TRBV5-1	ASSLEGGSNEKLF
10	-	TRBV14	ASSLGPSGAF
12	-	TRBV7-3	ASSLGGGLETQY
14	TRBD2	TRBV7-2	ASSVGGRANTGELF
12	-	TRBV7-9	ASSRGGSNEKLF
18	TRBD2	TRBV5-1	ASSPTSLWREPRSTDTQY
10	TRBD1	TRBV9	ASSVGQGKLF
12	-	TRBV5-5	ASSLVAGNTEAF
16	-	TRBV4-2	ASSQETLPLGGGYGYT